This T cell receptor (beta chain) was sequenced for a study of blood T cells in healthy people across ages (dated by TCRdb to 2014 to 2015). Study-wide context: In model experiments, template switching captured roughly one uniquely barcoded TCR beta cDNA molecule for every two T cells. To track age-related changes in TCR beta repertoire diversity, the study relied on deep sequencing normalized with unique cDNA molecular identifiers. The donors were divided into four age groups: young (average approximately 16 years), middle-aged (roughly 40), aged (under 70) and long-lived (about 79). To avoid experimental bias, donors of different ages were distributed randomly across sequencing lanes. Using the same blood draw, the study looked at two additional independent replicas of 1 million unique cDNA reads for two donors, one aged 18 to 30 and the other aged 80 or older.

Broad study findings and their caveats: Observed TCR beta diversity per million T cells fell roughly linearly with age, and a significant reduction was already apparent by age around 36. The long-lived group showed more naive CD4+ T cells, fewer expanded clones and increased TCR diversity than the aged group, suggesting age selection. Estimates of total diversity based on one million sequenced T cells were regarded as lower bounds and as underestimates. Observed TCR beta diversity correlated strongly with the percentage of naive T cells measured by flow cytometry. Donor CMV infection status was unknown, potentially confounding age-related changes in expanded clonotypes. Since profiling was done on bulk unsorted PBMCs, naive and antigen-experienced compartments could not be conclusively compared.

Receptors were amplified or captured by 5' RACE. A second roughly 7 to 11 cycle PCR used a sample-barcoded 5' primer and a J-beta primer mix. Each TCR beta cDNA molecule received a unique molecular identifier from a template-switch 5' adaptor carrying 12 random nucleotides. Each sample yielded at least 2.5 million CDR3-containing paired-end reads. First-strand cDNA synthesis was performed from all RNA using the Mint cDNA synthesis kit, with priming by a TRBC-specific oligonucleotide. Following uracil-DNA glycosylase treatment, a first 18-cycle PCR with universal primers M1SS and BC2_uni_R was performed on all cDNA. The paper's processing steps were these. Each sample was normalized by randomly selecting 1 million high-quality reads, each carrying a distinct molecular identifier. Instead of being binned into consensus sequences, reads that shared molecular identifiers were thrown out. MiTCR, run with a Q25 quality threshold and the strictest error-elimination algorithm, handled CDR3 identification, clonotype clustering and error correction. A nonparametric unseen species model using Euler transformation provided a lower-bound estimate of total TCR beta diversity. TCRdb redid the processing of the public reads, applying fastp at Q25 and MiXCR, and retained in-frame beta chains. Every CDR3 protein is listed once, alongside the most common genes and DNA of its rows. The V and J calls were determined by TCRdb, not by the authors. This sample comprises fewer than 2,000,000 distinct CDR3 sequences, about two fifths of them detected only once. Under 30% of the sample lies in the top ten.

The trim is 6 bases for V and 13 bases for J, with a gap of 16 bases between the germline ends. Including cysteine and phenylalanine, the CDR3 has 12 amino acids. CDR3 DNA only is kept here, 36 bases in frame from base 1. CDR1 and CDR2 are drawn from the germline V gene: SGHTA, FQGNSA. As concerns this clonotype: Its specific antigen is unknown. Base qualities are missing; no much larger clone stands one base away.

The donors were roughly 40 Caucasian individuals from Russia, aged about 6 to 100 years, who were systemically healthy. About 10 milliliters of peripheral blood were collected from each donor into EDTA-treated Vacutainer tubes. Ficoll-Paque density-gradient centrifugation was used to isolate PBMCs, with at least 6 million obtained per sample. Trizol reagent was used to extract total RNA from the PBMCs, yielding at least 6 micrograms per sample. For every donor, an aliquot of PBMCs went through flow cytometry to measure the percentages of naive CD45RAhigh/CD27high T cells. The V and J segments used are TRBV7-2 and TRBJ2-1; no D gene call is confident. Sequencing input: blood. The TCR comes from a human donor in good health. Read as DNA, the sequence is TGTGCCAGCAGACAAGACTGGACGAGTCAGTTCTTC. This encodes CASRQDWTSQFF.